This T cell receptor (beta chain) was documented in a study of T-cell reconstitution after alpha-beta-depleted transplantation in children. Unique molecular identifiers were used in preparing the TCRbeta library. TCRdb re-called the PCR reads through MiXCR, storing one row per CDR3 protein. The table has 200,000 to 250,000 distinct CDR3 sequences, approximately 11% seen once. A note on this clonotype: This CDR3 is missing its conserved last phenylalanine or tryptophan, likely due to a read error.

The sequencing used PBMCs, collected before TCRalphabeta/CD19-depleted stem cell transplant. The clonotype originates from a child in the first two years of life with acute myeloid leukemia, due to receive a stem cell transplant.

CDR3 coding DNA: TGTGCCAGCAGCTTAGGATCCAGCGGGATCACCGGGGAGCTGTTTATT. It encodes CASSLGSSGITGELFI. The chain couples TRBV7-2 to TRBJ2-2; TRBD2 agrees at 7 bases. The V segment lost 1 base and the J segment 4 bases; nucleotides outside the gene matches: 6. CDR1 is SGHTA and CDR2 is FQGNSA in the germline V gene. The CDR3 has 16 residues.